What follows is one T cell receptor beta chain and its context. The target antigen is unknown. The germline V and J ends were trimmed by 4 bases and 3 bases, with 12 bases remaining between them. The germline CDR1 and CDR2 sequences are MNHEY and SVGAGI. This CDR3 is built from 14 residues. The data derive from a study of post-analysis software for immune sequencing data. Unique molecular identifiers were carried by the TCR beta cDNA libraries. Approximately 500,000 cDNA molecules were obtained from roughly 1.1 to 9.2 million T cells. TCRdb re-called the PCR reads with MiXCR, one entry per CDR3 protein. The table records about 820,000 distinct CDR3 sequences, approximately 53% of them present only once. Study-level points and caveats: Patients had higher frequencies than controls of four to six TRBV segments, including TRBV5-6, TRBV5-1 and TRBV20-1.

The sequenced sample consisted of blood. The V gene is TRBV6-5, the J gene TRBJ2-5; possibly TRBD2 for D (5 bases). The sequence was obtained from a girl aged 10 to 17 with multiple sclerosis. CDR3 residues: CASSSGRRKETQYF. DNA of the CDR3: TGTGCCAGCAGTTCTGGTCGGAGGAAAGAGACCCAGTACTTC.